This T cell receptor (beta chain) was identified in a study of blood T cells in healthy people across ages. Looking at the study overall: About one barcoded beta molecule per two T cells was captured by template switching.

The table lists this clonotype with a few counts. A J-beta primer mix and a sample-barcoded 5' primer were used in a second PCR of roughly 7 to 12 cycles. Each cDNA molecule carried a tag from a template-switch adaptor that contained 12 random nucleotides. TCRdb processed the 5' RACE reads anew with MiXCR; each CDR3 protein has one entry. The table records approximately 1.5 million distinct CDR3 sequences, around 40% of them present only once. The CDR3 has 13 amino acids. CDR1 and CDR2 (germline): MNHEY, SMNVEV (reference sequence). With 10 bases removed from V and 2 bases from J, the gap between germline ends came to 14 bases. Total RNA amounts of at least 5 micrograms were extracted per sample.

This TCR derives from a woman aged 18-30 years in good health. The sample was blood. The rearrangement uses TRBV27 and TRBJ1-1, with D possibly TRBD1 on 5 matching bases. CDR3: CATRDAENTEAFF. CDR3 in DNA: TGTGCCACTCGGGACGCCGAAAACACTGAAGCTTTCTTT.